These 10 T cell receptor beta chains were all obtained from the same sample, sequenced in a study of blood T cell repertoires in COVID-19. Data came from immunoSEQ multiplex PCR; TCRdb stores just in-frame clones and leaves some out. The sample gives about 260,000 clones, over 75% of which show up once; over 0.55% is in the top ten. Sequencing was carried out using peripheral blood. These receptor sequences come from a human donor in a cohort sampled during active COVID-19.

The chain employs TRBV6-6 and TRBJ1-3, with D perhaps TRBD1 (6 bases). CDR3 size: 14 residues. The ends were cut back, 6 bases at V and 3 bases at J, with 12 bases in the middle. Germline-derived CDR1 and CDR2 are MNHNY and SVGAGI (reference sequence). The CDR3 is CASSPDRLGNTIYF. As DNA, the CDR3 is TGTGCCAGCAGCCCGGACAGACTTGGAAACACCATATATTTT.

Here the CDR3 DNA reads TGTGCCGGAATCCGGGGGGGTCCCTATGGCTACACCTTC. Translating gives CAGIRGGPYGYTF. This chain uses TRBV30 with TRBJ1-2, with a tentative D call TRBD1 (5 bases). This CDR3 has 13 residues. V lost 8 bases and J 4 bases, leaving 17 bases between the germline ends. Per the germline V gene, CDR1 is GTSNPN and CDR2 is SVGIG (reference sequence).

V and J are TRBV4-3 and TRBJ2-2; tentatively, D is TRBD2 (6 bases). CDR3 length equals 15 residues. The V end lost 1 base, the J end lost 8 bases, and 14 bases lay between the germline ends. Germline values: CDR1 LGHNA, CDR2 YSLEER. The chain's CDR3 is CASSQGTHREGELFF. The CDR3 DNA follows: TGCGCCAGCAGCCAAGGGACTCATCGGGAGGGGGAGCTGTTTTTT.

The chain employs TRBV5-1 and TRBJ1-1; TRBD1 agrees at 12 bases. With V trimmed by 3 bases and J by 4 bases, 1 base remained unmatched. The CDR3 consists of 14 residues. Germline CDR1 and CDR2: SGHRS and YFSETQ. CDR3 DNA sequence: TGCGCCAGCAGCTGGGACAGGGGGCTCACTGAAGCTTTCTTT. Amino acids: CASSWDRGLTEAFF.

The rearrangement links TRBV27 to TRBJ1-5, with a possible D match to TRBD1 (5 bases). The germline V gene encodes CDR1 MNHEY and CDR2 SMNVEV (reference sequence). V gave up 6 bases and J gave up 0 bases, with 12 bases separating them. CDR3 length: 15 residues. The CDR3 is CASSRTQDSNQPQHF. The DNA for the CDR3 is TGTGCCAGCAGCCGCACACAGGATAGCAATCAGCCCCAGCATTTT.

In DNA, the CDR3 is TGTGCCAGCACCAAGACGGACAGGGGCCCCTACGAGCAGTACTTC. It specifies CASTKTDRGPYEQYF. The chain recombines TRBV13 with TRBJ2-7; 9 positions match TRBD1. The CDR3 is made up of 15 amino acids. Per germline, CDR1 PRHDT and CDR2 FYEKMQ (reference sequence). V dropped 7 bases and J dropped 2; count of bases not matched to a gene: 9.

The chain uses TRBV14 and TRBJ2-7, with D hard to call. The CDR3 length is 12 residues. Germline CDR1 reads SGHDN; CDR2 reads FVKESK. The germline V and J ends were trimmed by 0 bases and 7 bases, with 7 bases remaining between them. The CDR3 nucleotides are TGTGCCAGCAGCCAAGATTGGAGTGAGCAGTACTTC. Protein: CASSQDWSEQYF.

The genes are TRBV6-5 and TRBJ2-7; possibly TRBD2 for D (6 bases). CDR3 size: 15 residues. The V gene's germline CDR1 is MNHEY and CDR2 SVGAGI. Trimming pared 0 bases from V and 2 bases from J, leaving 11 bases between. The CDR3 protein is CASSYSDAGTYEQYF. The DNA for the CDR3 is TGTGCCAGCAGTTACTCGGACGCGGGGACCTACGAGCAGTACTTC.

This chain joins TRBV7-9 and TRBJ2-7; TRBD1 agrees at 9 bases. CDR1 and CDR2 (germline): SEHNR, FQNEAQ (reference sequence). The length of the CDR3 is 17 residues. The J segment lost 3 bases and the V segment lost 4 bases, leaving 13 bases of the junction unmatched. DNA for the CDR3: TGTGCCAGCAGCTCTCCTTCTAGGACAGGGGTTAACTACGAGCAGTACTTC. It yields the protein CASSSPSRTGVNYEQYF.

This sequence joins TRBV19 and TRBJ1-5, with 7 bases matching TRBD1. The CDR3 is 15 residues long. Germline loops: CDR1 LNHDA, CDR2 SQIVND (reference sequence). Losses at the gene ends were 4 bases for V and 7 bases for J; bases not matched to a gene: 10. The CDR3 here is CASSKSQGVGQPQHF. CDR3 in DNA: TGTGCCAGTAGTAAATCGCAGGGGGTAGGGCAGCCCCAGCATTTT. Complete variable domain (other parts from reference TRBV19 and TRBJ1-5): DGGITQSPKYLFRKEGQNVTLSCEQNLNHDAMYWYRQDPGQGLRLIYYSQIVNDFQKGDIAEGYSVSREKKESFPLTVTSAQKNPTAFYLCASSKSQGVGQPQHFGDGTRLSIL.